This T cell receptor (beta chain) was found in a study of shared clonotypes between healthy human individuals. The study's findings and limits: Generation probability values for non-shared clonotypes were lower than those for clonotypes shared by all four donors. Memory subsets generally showed smaller estimated richness than naive subsets did.

Only CD45RO-negative cells positively selected for CCR7 counted as naive CD8 cells, so terminally differentiated effector memory CD45RA+ cells were excluded. TCRdb's table, derived via immunoSEQ multiplex PCR, lists solely in-frame clones and lacks some. The data show about 1,900,000 clones, approximately 94% seen once. On this clone: Its antigen remains unknown.

CDR1 and CDR2 (germline): SNHLY, FYNNEI. This CDR3 spans 13 amino acids. The V end lost 8 bases, the J end lost 5 bases, and 16 bases lay between the germline ends. The clonotype originates from a man aged 18 to 29 in good health. What was sequenced was naive CD8+ T cells sorted from blood. V usage is TRBV2 and J usage is TRBJ2-7; tentatively, D is TRBD1 (5 bases). The CDR3 coding sequence is TGTGCCAGCGGGTTCAGGGTCAGTGACGAGCAGTACTTC. This codes for CASGFRVSDEQYF.